The clone carrying this T cell receptor (beta chain) was observed a single time. Its antigen is as yet unknown. A single base separates this from a much larger clone, so it may be a read error. TCRdb passed the reads through MiXCR, listing each CDR3 protein once. Of about 350,000 distinct CDR3 sequences listed, about 35% are singletons. The data are from a study of T cell repertoires in cytomegalovirus infection. Background on the study: CMV infection and matching HLA type were both indicated by public TCR beta signatures.

General study results and limits: The ex vivo response was dominated by HLA-C-restricted CMV-specific TCR beta clonotypes. CMV carriers having the relevant HLA were flagged by cumulative public TCR beta family frequency.

This CDR3 contains 12 residues. Germline CDR1 reads SEHNR; CDR2 reads FQNEAQ (reference sequence). The source of this sequence is a human donor in good health (CMV status not recorded). Some clones in this sample may be carry-over from other donors' samples. J is TRBJ1-5 and V is TRBV7-9; D unclear. The sample consisted of cultured PBMCs, taken from culture after CMV antigen stimulation. CDR3 DNA sequence: TGTGCCAACAGCTGGCAGAATCAGCCCCAGCATTTT. Its translation is CANSWQNQPQHF.